Listed here are 32 T cell receptor beta chains from one sample, sequenced in a study of Tregs in tolerant kidney transplant recipients. TCRdb's copy holds only in-frame clones and misses some; the assay was immunoSEQ multiplex PCR. The sample consists of 69,000 or so clones, roughly nine tenths of them appearing once. The sample in question was CD4+ T cells from blood, obtained before the transplant. These TCRs come from a human donor who received a combined kidney and bone marrow transplant.

This clone was found a few times. This sequence joins TRBV7-6 and TRBJ1-5; D remains ambiguous. CDR1 is SGHVS and CDR2 is FNYEAQ in the germline V gene. This CDR3 spans 14 amino acids. V gave up 7 bases and J gave up 2 bases, with 12 bases separating them. The CDR3 region is CASTLEVGNQPQHF. CDR3 in DNA: TGTGCCAGCACCCTTGAGGTGGGCAATCAGCCCCAGCATTTT.

This chain joins TRBV7-8 and TRBJ2-7, with D possibly TRBD2 on 5 matching bases. Per the germline V gene, CDR1 is SGHVS and CDR2 is FQNEAQ. V lost 5 bases and J 0 bases, leaving 17 bases between the germline ends. The CDR3 is 16 amino acids. CDR3 residues: CASSTPWGADSYEQYF. As DNA, the CDR3 is TGTGCCAGCAGCACCCCCTGGGGAGCGGACTCCTACGAGCAGTACTTC. The full variable domain, in which reference TRBV7-8 and TRBJ2-7 provide the parts outside the CDR3, is GAGVSQSPRYKVAKRGQDVALRCDPISGHVSLFWYQQALGQGPEFLTYFQNEAQLDKSGLPSDRFFAERPEGSVSTLKIQRTQQEDSAVYLCASSTPWGADSYEQYFGPGTRLTVT.

This clone was detected only a few times. This rearrangement joins TRBV4-3 to TRBJ1-3; D is unresolved. Germline V gene lookup returns CDR1 LGHNA and CDR2 YSLEER. Trimming pared 0 bases from V and 0 bases from J, leaving 6 bases between. The CDR3 is 15 residues long. CDR3 sequence (DNA): TGCGCCAGCAGCCAAGATGGCAGCTCTGGAAACACCATATATTTT. It yields the protein CASSQDGSSGNTIYF.

Concerning this clone itself: Other DNA sequences in the same sample also yield this CDR3. The J gene is TRBJ1-1, the V gene TRBV6-5; D is possibly TRBD1 (5 bases). The CDR3 has 13 amino acids. Germline CDR1 MNHEY, CDR2 SVGAGI. Trimming took off 3 bases at V and 5 bases at J, with 10 bases between the two ends. CDR3 bases: TGTGCCAGCAGTTATGGGCAGGGAACTGAAGCTTTCTTT. Residues: CASSYGQGTEAFF.

The chain employs TRBV9 and TRBJ2-7, with 7 bases that match TRBD2. Trimming at V came to 2 bases and at J to 0 bases, leaving 5 bases not matched to a gene. CDR3 length equals 15 residues. Per the germline V gene, CDR1 is SGDLS and CDR2 is YYNGEE. The CDR3 is CASSVSGTSSYEQYF. In DNA form, the CDR3 reads TGTGCCAGCAGCGTCAGCGGGACCAGCTCCTACGAGCAGTACTTC.

This chain joins TRBV12-2 and TRBJ1-1; the table's D call of TRBD1 was not tested on the DNA. TRBV12-2 represents a pseudogene. The CDR3 is 11 residues long. The CDR3 protein is CASRFRVEAFF. The CDR3 nucleotides read TGTGCAAGTCGCTTCAGGGTTGAAGCTTTCTTT.

This chain uses TRBV6-6 with TRBJ2-7; weak D call: TRBD2 (6 bases). The germline V and J ends were trimmed by 2 bases and 7 bases, with 12 bases remaining between them. This CDR3 has 13 amino acids. Germline assignment: CDR1 MNHNY and CDR2 SVGAGI (reference sequence). The CDR3 sequence: CASSYQGLGEQYF. The CDR3 DNA follows: TGTGCCAGCAGTTACCAGGGACTGGGTGAGCAGTACTTC.

The J gene is TRBJ2-7, the V gene TRBV6-1; weak D call: TRBD1 (6 bases). CDR3 length equals 14 residues. V dropped 4 bases and J dropped 4 bases, with 14 bases sitting between them. CDR1 and CDR2 (germline): MNHNS, SASEGT. The CDR3 is CASSGDIYSYEQYF. The CDR3 DNA is TGTGCCAGCAGTGGGGACATTTATTCTTACGAGCAGTACTTC.

The chain combines TRBV5-1 with TRBJ2-5; D perhaps matches TRBD1 (6 bases). There are 15 residues in the CDR3. V was shortened by 1 base and J by 2 bases, with 12 bases between the two germline ends. CDR1 is SGHRS and CDR2 is YFSETQ in the germline V gene. The CDR3 sequence: CASSLFGQQQETQYF. The CDR3 nucleotides are TGCGCCAGCAGCTTGTTCGGACAGCAGCAAGAGACCCAGTACTTC.

The J gene is TRBJ1-2, the V gene TRBV27, with TRBD1 identical over 8 bases. This CDR3 is built from 13 residues. CDR1 is MNHEY and CDR2 is SMNVEV in the germline V gene (reference sequence). J gave up 4 bases and V 2 bases, and 0 bases lay outside the gene matches. DNA for the CDR3: TGTGCCAGCAGTTTAACAGGGGGCTATGGCTACACCTTC. Amino acids: CASSLTGGYGYTF.

The chain has TRBV28 and TRBJ2-7; 9 nucleotides agree with TRBD1. This CDR3 contains 15 residues. Germline V gene lookup returns CDR1 MDHEN and CDR2 SYDVKM. V trimming: 7 bases; J trimming: 1 base; junction bases outside the gene matches: 8. CDR3 coding DNA: TGTGCCAGCAAAGACCAACAGGGGGCTTCCTACGAGCAGTACTTC. Amino acid sequence: CASKDQQGASYEQYF.

The rearrangement links TRBV5-6 to TRBJ2-7, with no clear D. CDR1 and CDR2 from the germline V gene are SGHDT and YYEEEE. V gave up 3 bases and J gave up 4 bases, with 11 bases separating them. The CDR3 extends over 13 amino acids. Here the CDR3 DNA reads TGTGCCAGCAGCTCTGTGCTGACTTACGAGCAGTACTTC. It yields the protein CASSSVLTYEQYF.

This sequence joins TRBV4-2 and TRBJ2-5; D remains unclear. Trimming shortened V by 3 bases and J by 2 bases, and 7 bases separated the two germline ends. Germline CDR1 LGHNA, CDR2 YNFKEQ. The CDR3 spans 13 residues. DNA for the CDR3: TGTGCCAGCAGCCAGACTTCGCAAGAGACCCAGTACTTC. This translates into CASSQTSQETQYF.

This sequence joins TRBV28 and TRBJ2-7, with TRBD1 matching over 7 bases. The germline gives CDR1 MDHEN, CDR2 SYDVKM. The V and J ends lost 6 bases and 1 base, in that order; junction bases with no gene match: 6. This CDR3 has 14 amino acids. The CDR3 DNA follows: TGTGCCAGCAGGATGACAGGGATTTCCTACGAGCAGTACTTC. Translating it yields CASRMTGISYEQYF.

This chain connects TRBV29-1 to TRBJ2-1; possible D gene TRBD2, 6 bases. Germline CDR1 and CDR2: SQVTM and ANQGSEA. The length of the CDR3 is 9 residues. Between the trimmed V and J ends, which lost 8 bases and 8 bases, there was a span of 7 bases. CDR3 residues: CSWGDEQFF. CDR3 nucleotides: TGCAGCTGGGGGGATGAGCAGTTCTTC.

Here the CDR3 DNA reads TGTGCCAGCAGCTCCTTAGCGGATTTTAGCACAGATACGCAGTATTTT. As protein: CASSSLADFSTDTQYF. The rearrangement links TRBV27 to TRBJ2-3, with D maybe TRBD2 (6 bases). Per germline, CDR1 MNHEY and CDR2 SMNVEV (reference sequence). The CDR3 covers 16 residues. Trimming cost V 6 bases and J 0 bases, with 16 bases left between them.

The chain carries TRBV10-3 and TRBJ1-4; 7 bases match TRBD1. Trimming cost V 3 bases and J 2 bases; bases outside gene matches: 3. This CDR3 has 15 residues. Germline V lookup: CDR1 ENHRY, CDR2 SYGVKD. The CDR3 sequence: CAISETGVTNEKLFF. The CDR3 region has the DNA TGTGCCATCAGTGAAACAGGGGTCACTAATGAAAAACTGTTTTTT.

The chain carries TRBV9 and TRBJ2-1, with TRBD2 matching over 8 bases. This CDR3 is built from 15 residues. Unmatched junction bases numbered 4, after V lost 0 bases and J lost 5 bases. Germline V lookup: CDR1 SGDLS, CDR2 YYNGEE. CDR3 DNA: TGTGCCAGCAGCGTAGCAGAGCGGGGGAACAATGAGCAGTTCTTC. Amino acids: CASSVAERGNNEQFF.

The chain employs TRBV5-6 and TRBJ2-7, with 8 positions matching TRBD1. The CDR3 has 14 residues. Looked up from germline, CDR1 is SGHDT and CDR2 is YYEEEE. With V trimmed by 5 bases and J by 0 bases, 4 bases remained unmatched. The CDR3 region is CASRIRGPSYEQYF. The CDR3 DNA follows: TGTGCCAGCAGGATCAGGGGGCCCTCCTACGAGCAGTACTTC.

The V gene is TRBV5-4, the J gene TRBJ2-7; 8 nucleotides agree with TRBD2. Germline V gene data show CDR1 as SGHNT and CDR2 as YYREEE (reference sequence). The V gene end was trimmed by 0 bases and the J gene end by 0 bases; junction bases not matched to a gene: 5. The CDR3 sequence is 16 residues long. DNA of the CDR3: TGTGCCAGCAGCTTGGGGACTAGCCAAAGCTCCTACGAGCAGTACTTC. It yields the protein CASSLGTSQSSYEQYF. The whole variable domain, filled in from reference TRBV5-4 and TRBJ2-7, reads ETGVTQSPTHLIKTRGQQVTLRCSSQSGHNTVSWYQQALGQGPQFIFQYYREEENGRGNFPPRFSGLQFPNYSSELNVNALELDDSALYLCASSLGTSQSSYEQYFGPGTRLTVT.

This chain connects TRBV15 to TRBJ2-7, with TRBD2 as a possible D gene (6 bases). V dropped 5 bases and J dropped 4 bases, with 24 bases sitting between them. CDR3 length: 17 residues. Germline loops: CDR1 LNHNV, CDR2 YYDKDF (reference sequence). The CDR3 loop is CATSARGGGIKEYEQYF. Written as DNA, the CDR3 is TGTGCCACCAGCGCCCGGGGTGGAGGGATAAAGGAATACGAGCAGTACTTC.

The chain has TRBV11-3 and TRBJ2-1; 8 positions match TRBD2. This CDR3 comprises 14 residues. The germline CDR1 and CDR2 sequences are SGHNT and YENEEA. Trimming took 1 base from V and 6 from J; bases not matched to a gene: 2. This CDR3 is CASSLGGTSNEQFF. DNA of the CDR3: TGTGCCAGCAGCTTAGGCGGGACTAGCAATGAGCAGTTCTTC.

V gene TRBV27 combines with J gene TRBJ1-2; 10 nucleotides match TRBD1. CDR1 MNHEY and CDR2 SMNVEV come from the germline V gene (reference sequence). The CDR3 runs 14 residues. V lost 6 bases to trimming and J lost 7 bases; unmatched junction nucleotides: 8. CDR3 protein: CASSPTGGGRGYTF. Written as DNA, the CDR3 is TGTGCCAGCAGCCCGACAGGGGGCGGTCGTGGCTACACCTTC.

J is TRBJ2-2 and V is TRBV23-1; tentative D call: TRBD2 (6 bases). TRBV23-1 is an open reading frame, and its role is uncertain. Trimming removed 0 bases from V and 6 bases from J, with 11 bases in between. This CDR3 region has 15 residues. The CDR3 coding sequence is TGCGCCAGCAGTCAATCGATAGCGGATGCCGGGGAGCTGTTTTTT. Its translation is CASSQSIADAGELFF.

This chain connects TRBV5-1 to TRBJ2-3; 10 bases match TRBD2. Germline V gene lookup returns CDR1 SGHRS and CDR2 YFSETQ. V shed 4 bases, J shed 4 bases, and the junction held 9 bases outside the gene matches. This CDR3 has 16 residues. This CDR3 reads CASSPLAGVGPDTQYF. The CDR3 region has the DNA TGCGCCAGCAGCCCTCTAGCGGGAGTGGGCCCAGATACGCAGTATTTT.

This chain connects TRBV6-4 to TRBJ2-4; D is undetermined. Near its end, the DNA agrees better with TRBJ2-5, so the J call may be wrong. Germline CDR1 and CDR2: MRHNA and SNTAGT. The CDR3 is 13 residues long. The CDR3 DNA reads as TGTGCCAGCAGTGACACTAACGTCCCGACCCAGTACTTC. Encoded protein: CASSDTNVPTQYF.

The chain couples TRBV5-1 to TRBJ1-2; 7 bases match TRBD1. V shed 2 bases and J 8 bases; nucleotides not matched to a gene: 9. The V gene's germline CDR1 is SGHRS and CDR2 YFSETQ. CDR3 size: 14 residues. CDR3: CASSFDRAPDGYTF. The CDR3 DNA sequence: TGCGCCAGCAGCTTTGACAGGGCCCCCGACGGCTACACCTTC.

V usage is TRBV21-1 and J usage is TRBJ2-7; the D call of TRBD2 is as the table states it, not checked on the DNA. TRBV21-1 constitutes a pseudogene. The CDR3 has 19 residues. The CDR3 is CASSKAMRGVSAGPYEQYF. Here the CDR3 DNA reads TGTGCCAGCAGCAAAGCGATGAGAGGGGTAAGTGCGGGACCCTACGAGCAGTACTTC.

The gene calls are TRBV28 and TRBJ1-5; D remains unclear. This CDR3 contains 14 residues. Germline lookup yields CDR1 MDHEN and CDR2 SYDVKM. The V end lost 2 bases, the J end lost 4 bases, and 9 bases lay between the germline ends. The CDR3 reads CASSLGQLNQPQHF. In DNA form, the CDR3 reads TGTGCCAGCAGTTTAGGCCAGTTGAATCAGCCCCAGCATTTT.

This chain connects TRBV5-5 to TRBJ2-1; tentative D call: TRBD2 (5 bases). With 4 bases removed from V and 1 base from J, the gap between germline ends came to 15 bases. This CDR3 comprises 16 residues. CDR1 and CDR2 (germline): SGHKS, YYEKEE (reference sequence). CDR3 loop: CASSPGQEVSYNEQFF. In DNA, the CDR3 is TGTGCCAGCAGCCCCGGTCAGGAGGTGTCCTACAATGAGCAGTTCTTC.

The rearrangement uses TRBV10-3 and TRBJ2-1, with a tentative D call TRBD1 (5 bases). V gave up 0 bases and J gave up 14 bases, with 11 bases separating them. Germline assignment: CDR1 ENHRY and CDR2 SYGVKD. The CDR3 is 12 residues long. CDR3 protein: CAISESQGSEFF. The CDR3 nucleotides read TGTGCCATCAGTGAGTCCCAGGGCTCGGAGTTCTTC.

The J gene is TRBJ2-5, the V gene TRBV10-2, with 11 bases lining up with TRBD2. CDR1 is WSHSY and CDR2 is SAAADI in the germline V gene. There are 16 residues in the CDR3. With V trimmed by 7 bases and J by 5 bases, 12 bases remained unmatched. DNA of the CDR3: TGCGCCAGCAATGTAGCGGGAGGGTGGTATGGGGAGACCCAGTACTTC. Translated: CASNVAGGWYGETQYF.